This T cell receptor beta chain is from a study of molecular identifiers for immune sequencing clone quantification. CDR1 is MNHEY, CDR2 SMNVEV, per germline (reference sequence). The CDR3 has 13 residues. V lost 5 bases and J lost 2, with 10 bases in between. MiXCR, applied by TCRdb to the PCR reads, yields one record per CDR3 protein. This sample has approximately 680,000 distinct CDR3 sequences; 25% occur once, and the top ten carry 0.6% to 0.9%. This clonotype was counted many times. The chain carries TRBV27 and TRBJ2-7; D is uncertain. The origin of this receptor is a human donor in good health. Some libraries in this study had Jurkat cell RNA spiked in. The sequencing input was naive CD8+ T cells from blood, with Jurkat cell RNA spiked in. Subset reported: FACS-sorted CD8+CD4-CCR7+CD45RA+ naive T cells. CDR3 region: CASSPRPAYEQYF. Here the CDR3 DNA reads TGTGCCAGCAGTCCACGACCGGCCTACGAGCAGTACTTC.